These 14 T cell receptor beta chains came from one sample sequenced in a study of blood T cell repertoires in COVID-19. Sequenced by immunoSEQ multiplex PCR; TCRdb stores in-frame clones only, minus some. The top ten clones hold just under 7% of a sample with some 320,000 clones, about 91% of them seen once. Sequencing was done on a sample of peripheral blood. The receptors originated from a woman aged 25-40 years who had recovered from COVID-19.

V usage is TRBV4-3 and J usage is TRBJ2-4; 12 nucleotides match TRBD1. The V gene's germline CDR1 is LGHNA and CDR2 YSLEER. The CDR3 length is 16 residues. Losses at the gene ends were 4 bases for V and 8 bases for J; bases not matched to a gene: 9. The CDR3 loop is CASSLGTGGFLDIQYF. CDR3 sequence (DNA): TGCGCCAGCAGCCTAGGGACAGGGGGCTTTTTAGACATTCAGTACTTC.

V is TRBV4-1 and J is TRBJ2-2, with TRBD1 identical over 11 bases. CDR1 MGHRA and CDR2 YSYEKL come from the germline V gene. The junction had 5 bases not matched to a gene; V was cut back by 4 bases and J by 1 base. The CDR3 contains 17 residues. This chain's CDR3 is CASSPRGTGGNTGELFF. DNA for the CDR3: TGCGCCAGCAGCCCCCGAGGGACAGGGGGGAACACCGGGGAGCTGTTTTTT.

This clone was seen once. V is TRBV3-1 (or the pseudogene TRBV3-2) and J is TRBJ1-4; 7 nucleotides line up with TRBD1. This CDR3 is 14 amino acids long. The trim removed 4 bases at V and 3 bases at J, leaving 2 bases unmatched. Per the germline V gene, CDR1 is LGHDT and CDR2 is YNNKEL (reference sequence). CDR3 nucleotide sequence: TGTGCCAGCAGCCCGGGACAGCCTAATGAAAAACTGTTTTTT. Its protein is CASSPGQPNEKLFF.

With regard to this clone: The same CDR3 also results from other DNA sequences found in this sample. The chain joins TRBV30 to TRBJ2-7; no reliable D call. The CDR3 runs to 11 residues. V was pared by 0 bases and J by 7 bases, with 7 bases between. CDR1 is GTSNPN and CDR2 is SVGIG in the germline V gene (reference sequence). The CDR3 loop reads CAWSVRVEQYF. The CDR3 DNA is TGTGCCTGGAGTGTACGAGTTGAGCAGTACTTC.

The chain joins TRBV27 to TRBJ2-7, with 10 bases aligning to TRBD2. Germline V gene sequence: CDR1 MNHEY, CDR2 SMNVEV (reference sequence). V dropped 6 bases and J dropped 0; count of bases not matched to a gene: 14. The CDR3 consists of 18 residues. CDR3 in DNA: TGTGCCAGCAGCCTAGTGTCTCTAGCGGGGGAGATCTCCTACGAGCAGTACTTC. Encoded protein: CASSLVSLAGEISYEQYF.

J is TRBJ2-5 and V is TRBV5-1, with D possibly TRBD1 on 5 matching bases. The germline CDR1 and CDR2 sequences are SGHRS and YFSETQ. The CDR3 is 15 amino acids. V lost 5 bases and J lost 6, with 20 bases in between. DNA for the CDR3: TGCGCCAGCAGGATCGTTCAGGGTGGATTACAGACCCAGTACTTC. Translating it yields CASRIVQGGLQTQYF.

V usage is TRBV20-1 and J usage is TRBJ2-1, with D maybe TRBD2 (5 bases). From germline, CDR1 is DFQATT and CDR2 SNEGSKA (reference sequence). V was cut by 6 bases and J by 6 bases, with 9 bases left in between. CDR3 length equals 11 residues. The chain's CDR3 is CSAPGLNEQFF. The CDR3 region has the DNA TGCAGTGCCCCAGGACTCAATGAGCAGTTCTTC.

The chain carries TRBV19 and TRBJ2-2; no clear D. CDR1 and CDR2 from the germline V gene are LNHDA and SQIVND (reference sequence). The CDR3 covers 14 residues. The germline V and J ends were trimmed by 3 bases and 2 bases, with 7 bases remaining between them. The CDR3 nucleotides are TGTGCCAGTAGTATGAAGCTAAACACCGGGGAGCTGTTTTTT. It encodes CASSMKLNTGELFF.

Worth noting for this clone: Additional DNA sequences in this sample encode the identical CDR3. V usage is TRBV28 and J usage is TRBJ1-2, with TRBD1 matching over 8 bases. The CDR3 extends over 12 amino acids. V trimming: 5 bases; J trimming: 5 bases; junction bases outside the gene matches: 1. The germline CDR1 and CDR2 sequences are MDHEN and SYDVKM. The CDR3 spells CASSRTGYGYTF. CDR3 DNA sequence: TGTGCCAGCAGTCGGACAGGGTATGGCTACACCTTC.

The chain is built from TRBV6-5 and TRBJ2-7, with D perhaps matching TRBD2 (6 bases). Trimming took 3 bases from V and 0 from J, leaving 15 bases between them. The CDR3 runs 16 residues. Germline CDR1 reads MNHEY; CDR2 reads SVGAGI. This CDR3 reads CASSYRVGDSSYEQYF. In DNA, the CDR3 is TGTGCCAGCAGTTATAGGGTAGGGGACTCCTCCTACGAGCAGTACTTC.

The chain recombines TRBV18 with TRBJ2-2; D gene uncertain. This CDR3 is 13 amino acids long. Germline V CDR1 and CDR2: KGHSH, LQKENI. Trimming stripped 3 bases from V and 7 bases from J, with 9 bases between. CDR3 sequence: CASSPERIGELFF. CDR3 DNA sequence: TGTGCCAGCTCACCGGAGAGGATCGGGGAGCTGTTTTTT. Using reference TRBV18 and TRBJ2-2 for the parts outside the CDR3, the full variable domain is NAGVMQNPRHLVRRRGQEARLRCSPMKGHSHVYWYRQLPEEGLKFMVYLQKENIIDESGMPKERFSAEFPKEGPSILRIQQVVRGDSAAYFCASSPERIGELFFGEGSRLTVL.

The chain joins TRBV9 to TRBJ1-6; D is perhaps TRBD1 (5 bases). Trimming cost V 3 bases and J 1 base, with 8 bases left between them. The length of the CDR3 is 15 residues. Per germline, CDR1 SGDLS and CDR2 YYNGEE. For the CDR3, the DNA is TGTGCCAGCAGCGAGGGGAGGTCCTATAATTCACCCCTCCACTTT. It encodes CASSEGRSYNSPLHF.

V gene TRBV7-2 combines with J gene TRBJ2-1; D call uncertain. CDR1 and CDR2 (germline): SGHTA, FQGNSA. With 3 bases removed from V and 5 bases from J, the gap between germline ends came to 8 bases. This CDR3 has 13 amino acids. The CDR3, as DNA: TGTGCCAGCAGCTTTCCACAGCACAATGAGCAGTTCTTC. It codes for CASSFPQHNEQFF.

This clone was observed once. The gene calls are TRBV6-4 and TRBJ2-3; 13 bases match TRBD2. Germline V CDR1 and CDR2: MRHNA, SNTAGT. V shed 2 bases, J shed 1 base, and the junction held 0 bases outside the gene matches. This CDR3 is built from 16 residues. The CDR3: CASSDGTSGGTDTQYF. In DNA form, the CDR3 reads TGTGCCAGCAGTGACGGGACTAGCGGGGGCACAGATACGCAGTATTTT.